The entry below describes one T cell receptor (beta chain). The antigen remains unidentified. The germline V gene has CDR1 MNHNS and CDR2 SASEGT. V dropped 2 bases and J dropped 4 bases, with 9 bases sitting between them. The CDR3 contains 14 residues. The entry originates in a study of shared clonotypes between healthy human individuals. Across the study: CD4 naive and memory got three plates each, CD8 naive two, CD8 memory one.

Measured with immunoSEQ multiplex PCR; TCRdb has only the in-frame clones, and not every one. Counted here are approximately 1.5 million clones, approximately 98% occurring once; the ten biggest clones make up about 0.42%. Findings and limits, study-wide: Among several donors, roughly 5% of naive CD4 clonotypes were found in common.

V usage is TRBV6-1 and J usage is TRBJ2-1, with no clear D. Specimen: naive CD4+ T cells sorted from blood. The subset here: CD45RA+ positively selected. The source is a man between 25 and 39 years old in good health. DNA of the CDR3: TGTGCCAGCAGTGAATTTGTAGAATACAATGAGCAGTTCTTC. This translates into CASSEFVEYNEQFF.